Following are 2 T cell receptor beta chains from one sample sequenced in a study of T cell repertoires in cytomegalovirus infection. TCRdb processed the reads anew with MiXCR; each CDR3 protein has one entry. The sample lists 300,000 to 450,000 distinct CDR3 sequences, less than 20% seen once, with approximately 10% in the top ten. Material for sequencing was PBMCs. These receptors originate from a human donor in good health (CMV status not recorded). Some clones in this sample may be carry-over from other donors' samples.

This clonotype was seen more than once but under ten times. The chain has TRBV5-1 and TRBJ1-1; D remains ambiguous. Germline V gives CDR1 SGHRS, CDR2 YFSETQ. The CDR3 runs to 14 residues. V dropped 3 bases and J dropped 1 base, with 10 bases sitting between them. This CDR3 reads CASSSLTANTEAFF. The CDR3 region has the DNA TGCGCCAGCAGCTCCCTGACGGCGAACACTGAAGCTTTCTTT.

This clonotype was seen at least ten times. The chain combines TRBV7-8 with TRBJ2-7, with D possibly TRBD1 on 6 matching bases. The germline V and J ends were trimmed by 5 bases and 6 bases, with 23 bases remaining between them. Germline CDR1 reads SGHVS; CDR2 reads FQNEAQ. This CDR3 is 16 amino acids long. CDR3 bases: TGTGCCAGCAGCCCAAAGCCGGGGCCAGGGGCCGGCGAGCAGTACTTC. Its protein product is CASSPKPGPGAGEQYF. The full variable domain, with the rest looked up from reference TRBV7-8 and TRBJ2-7, is GAGVSQSPRYKVAKRGQDVALRCDPISGHVSLFWYQQALGQGPEFLTYFQNEAQLDKSGLPSDRFFAERPEGSVSTLKIQRTQQEDSAVYLCASSPKPGPGAGEQYFGPGTRLTVT.